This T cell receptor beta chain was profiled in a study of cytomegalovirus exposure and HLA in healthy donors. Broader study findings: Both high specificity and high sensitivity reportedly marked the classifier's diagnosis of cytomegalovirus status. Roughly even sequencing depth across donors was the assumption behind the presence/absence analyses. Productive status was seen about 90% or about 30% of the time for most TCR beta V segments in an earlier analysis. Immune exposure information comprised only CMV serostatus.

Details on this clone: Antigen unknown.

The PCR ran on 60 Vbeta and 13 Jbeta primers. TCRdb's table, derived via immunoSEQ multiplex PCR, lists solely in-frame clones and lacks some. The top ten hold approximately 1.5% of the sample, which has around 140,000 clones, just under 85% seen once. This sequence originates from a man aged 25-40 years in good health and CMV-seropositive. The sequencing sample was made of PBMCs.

The CDR3 DNA sequence: TGTGCCAGCAGCCCTACAGGGGAGACCCAGTACTTC. Translating it yields CASSPTGETQYF. This chain connects TRBV4-2 to TRBJ2-5, with D tentatively TRBD1 (6 bases). Germline V lookup: CDR1 LGHNA, CDR2 YNFKEQ. CDR3 length equals 12 residues. Trimming removed 4 bases from V and 5 bases from J, with 8 bases in between.